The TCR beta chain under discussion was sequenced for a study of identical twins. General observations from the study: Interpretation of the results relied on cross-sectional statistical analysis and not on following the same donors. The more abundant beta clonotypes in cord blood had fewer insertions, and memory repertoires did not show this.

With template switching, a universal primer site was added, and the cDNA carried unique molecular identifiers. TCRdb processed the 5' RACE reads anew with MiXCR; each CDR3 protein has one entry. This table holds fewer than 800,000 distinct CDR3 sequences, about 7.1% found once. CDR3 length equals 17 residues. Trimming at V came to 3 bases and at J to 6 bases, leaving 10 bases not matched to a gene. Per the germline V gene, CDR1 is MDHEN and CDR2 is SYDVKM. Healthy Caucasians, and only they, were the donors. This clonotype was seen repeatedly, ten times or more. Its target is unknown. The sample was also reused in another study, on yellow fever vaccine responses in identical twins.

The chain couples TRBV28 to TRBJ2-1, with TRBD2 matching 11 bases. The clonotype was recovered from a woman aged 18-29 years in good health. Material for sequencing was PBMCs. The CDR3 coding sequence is TGTGCCAGCAGTTTTTACCCACTAGCGGGAGTTTCCAATGAGCAGTTCTTC. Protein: CASSFYPLAGVSNEQFF.